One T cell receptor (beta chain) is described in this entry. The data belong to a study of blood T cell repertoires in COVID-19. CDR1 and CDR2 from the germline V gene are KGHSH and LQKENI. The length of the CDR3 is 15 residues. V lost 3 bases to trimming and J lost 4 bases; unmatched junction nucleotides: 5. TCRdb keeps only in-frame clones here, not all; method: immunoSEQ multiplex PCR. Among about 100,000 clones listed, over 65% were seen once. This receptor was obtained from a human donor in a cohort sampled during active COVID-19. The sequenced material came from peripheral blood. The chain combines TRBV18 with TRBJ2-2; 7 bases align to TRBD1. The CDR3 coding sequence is TGTGCCAGCTCACCCACGACAGGGACCACCGGGGAGCTGTTTTTT. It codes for CASSPTTGTTGELFF.